The text below deals with one T cell receptor beta chain. This record belongs to a study of T cells expressing NK-cell markers. Study-level information: It was sorted CD3+CD56+NKG2C+, CD3+CD56+NKG2C- and CD3+CD56-NKG2C+ T cells that supplied the TCR beta repertoires.

This CDR3 contains 13 residues. Germline V CDR1 and CDR2: SGHRS, YFSETQ. From the 5' RACE reads, TCRdb lists one entry per CDR3 protein and no DNA. The sample has roughly 280,000 distinct CDR3 sequences. The sequencing sample was made of blood T cells: a sorted CD56 or NKG2C T cell subset, CD4+ or CD8+ T cells, or bulk PBMC T cells (not recorded which). This clonotype was sampled from a man between 18 and 29 years old in good health. The chain uses TRBV5-1 and TRBJ2-4; TCRdb's D gene call, TRBD1, goes unchecked for lack of DNA. CDR3 loop: CASMGGESNIQYF.